Each of the 5 T cell receptor beta chains below was sequenced from the same sample in a study of cytomegalovirus exposure and HLA in healthy donors. The PCR ran on 60 Vbeta and 13 Jbeta primers. Some clones are missing from TCRdb's copy, which holds only in-frame ones; the method was immunoSEQ multiplex PCR. Here the sample spans 120,000 to 150,000 clones, roughly 80% being singletons. Sequenced sample: PBMCs. Receptors originate from a woman aged 40 to 50 in good health and CMV-seropositive.

The rearrangement links TRBV7-2 to TRBJ1-2; D might be TRBD1 (6 bases). The CDR3 is 15 amino acids. V lost 5 bases and J lost 6, with 19 bases in between. CDR1 SGHTA and CDR2 FQGNSA come from the germline V gene. In DNA, the CDR3 is TGTGCCAGCAGCATACTACCGGGACATATCAATGGCTACACCTTC. Translated: CASSILPGHINGYTF.

This chain uses TRBV7-2 with TRBJ1-2, with 10 bases lining up with TRBD1. V was pared by 5 bases and J by 8 bases, with 5 bases of the junction left unmatched. The CDR3 sequence is 13 residues long. Germline V gene data show CDR1 as SGHTA and CDR2 as FQGNSA. This CDR3 reads CASSPRTGGGYTF. The CDR3 region has the DNA TGTGCCAGCAGCCCCAGGACAGGGGGAGGCTACACCTTC.

The chain joins TRBV11-1 to TRBJ2-7; tentatively, D is TRBD1 (6 bases). Germline CDR1 SGHAT, CDR2 FQDESV (reference sequence). V gave up 4 bases and J gave up 3 bases, with 10 bases separating them. This CDR3 contains 13 residues. The CDR3 DNA reads TGTGCCAGCAGCTCAGGGGTAGACTACGAGCAGTACTTC. It yields the protein CASSSGVDYEQYF.

V gene TRBV30 combines with J gene TRBJ1-3, with no clear D. The CDR3 length is 11 residues. V dropped 6 bases and J dropped 3 bases, with 6 bases sitting between them. CDR1 is GTSNPN and CDR2 is SVGIG in the germline V gene (reference sequence). The CDR3 DNA follows: TGTGCCTGTTATTTTGGAAACACCATATATTTT. It yields the protein CACYFGNTIYF.

This sequence joins TRBV9 and TRBJ2-5, with D perhaps TRBD1 (6 bases). The last part of the DNA fits TRBJ2-7 better; the J call may be wrong. The CDR3 contains 13 residues. The germline CDR1 and CDR2 sequences are SGDLS and YYNGEE. CDR3 residues: CASSVAYRDEQYF. The CDR3 nucleotides are TGTGCCAGCAGCGTAGCTTACAGGGACGAGCAGTACTTC.